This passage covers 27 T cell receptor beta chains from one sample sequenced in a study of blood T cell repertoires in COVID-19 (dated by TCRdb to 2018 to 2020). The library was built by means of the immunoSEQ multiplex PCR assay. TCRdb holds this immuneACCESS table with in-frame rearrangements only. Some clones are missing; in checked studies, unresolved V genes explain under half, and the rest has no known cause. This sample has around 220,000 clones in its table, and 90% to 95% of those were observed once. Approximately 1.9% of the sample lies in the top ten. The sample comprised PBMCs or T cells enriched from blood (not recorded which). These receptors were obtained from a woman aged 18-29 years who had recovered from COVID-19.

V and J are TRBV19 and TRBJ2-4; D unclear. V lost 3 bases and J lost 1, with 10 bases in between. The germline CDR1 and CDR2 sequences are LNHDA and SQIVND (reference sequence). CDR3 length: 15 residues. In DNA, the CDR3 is TGTGCCAGTAGTATCGCGGCCCTGGCCAAAAACATTCAGTACTTC. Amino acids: CASSIAALAKNIQYF. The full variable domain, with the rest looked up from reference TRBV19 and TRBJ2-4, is DGGITQSPKYLFRKEGQNVTLSCEQNLNHDAMYWYRQDPGQGLRLIYYSQIVNDFQKGDIAEGYSVSREKKESFPLTVTSAQKNPTAFYLCASSIAALAKNIQYFGAGTRLSVL.

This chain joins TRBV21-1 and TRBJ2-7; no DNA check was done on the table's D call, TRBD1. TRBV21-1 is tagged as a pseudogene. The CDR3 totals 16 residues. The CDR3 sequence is CASTKGVGMVSYEQYF. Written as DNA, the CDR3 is TGTGCCAGCACAAAAGGGGTAGGAATGGTATCCTACGAGCAGTACTTC.

The CDR3 loop is CASSYGGSHLSEQYF. The CDR3, as DNA: TGTGCCAGCAGTTACGGCGGTTCCCACCTTAGCGAGCAGTACTTC. The chain recombines TRBV6-5 with TRBJ2-7, with D hard to call. V dropped 2 bases and J dropped 6 bases, with 17 bases sitting between them. This CDR3 comprises 15 residues. Germline CDR1 is MNHEY and CDR2 is SVGAGI.

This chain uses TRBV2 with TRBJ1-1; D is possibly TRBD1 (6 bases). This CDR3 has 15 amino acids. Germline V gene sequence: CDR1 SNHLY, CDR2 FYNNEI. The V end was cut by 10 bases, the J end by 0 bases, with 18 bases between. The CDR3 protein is CAIQQGPQMNTEAFF. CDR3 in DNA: TGTGCCATCCAACAGGGACCACAAATGAACACTGAAGCTTTCTTT.

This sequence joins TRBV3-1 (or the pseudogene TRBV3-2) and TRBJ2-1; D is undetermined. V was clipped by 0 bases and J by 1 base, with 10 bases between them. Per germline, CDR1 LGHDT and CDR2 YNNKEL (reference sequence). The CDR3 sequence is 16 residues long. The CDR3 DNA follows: TGTGCCAGCAGCCAAGATAGAGACTCGTCCTACAATGAGCAGTTCTTC. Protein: CASSQDRDSSYNEQFF.

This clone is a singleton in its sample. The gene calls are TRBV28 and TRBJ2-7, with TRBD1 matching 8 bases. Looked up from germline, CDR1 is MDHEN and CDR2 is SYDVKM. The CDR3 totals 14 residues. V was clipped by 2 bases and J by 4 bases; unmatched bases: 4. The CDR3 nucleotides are TGTGCCAGCAGTTTACAGGGGGCTAGGTACGAGCAGTACTTC. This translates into CASSLQGARYEQYF.

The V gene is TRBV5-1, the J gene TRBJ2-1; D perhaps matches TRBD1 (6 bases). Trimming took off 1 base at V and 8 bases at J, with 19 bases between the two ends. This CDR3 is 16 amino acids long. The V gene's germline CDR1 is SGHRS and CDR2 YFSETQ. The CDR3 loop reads CASSLSGGDTSDEQFF. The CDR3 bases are TGCGCCAGCAGCTTGAGTGGGGGCGATACTAGTGATGAGCAGTTCTTC.

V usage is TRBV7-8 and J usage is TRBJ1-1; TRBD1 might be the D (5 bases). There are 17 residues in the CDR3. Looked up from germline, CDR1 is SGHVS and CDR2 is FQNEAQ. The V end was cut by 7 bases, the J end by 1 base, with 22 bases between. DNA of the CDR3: TGTGCCAGCATAGAGACCAGGGTGAGTCTGTGGAACACTGAAGCTTTCTTT. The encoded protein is CASIETRVSLWNTEAFF. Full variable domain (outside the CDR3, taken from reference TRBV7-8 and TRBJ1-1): GAGVSQSPRYKVAKRGQDVALRCDPISGHVSLFWYQQALGQGPEFLTYFQNEAQLDKSGLPSDRFFAERPEGSVSTLKIQRTQQEDSAVYLCASIETRVSLWNTEAFFGQGTRLTVV.

The CDR3: CSASQEPGSYEQYF. The CDR3, as DNA: TGCAGTGCTAGTCAAGAACCAGGCAGCTACGAGCAGTACTTC. The chain has TRBV20-1 and TRBJ2-7, with D unresolved. The CDR3 is made up of 14 amino acids. V dropped 3 bases and J dropped 3 bases, with 15 bases sitting between them. CDR1 and CDR2 (germline): DFQATT, SNEGSKA (reference sequence).

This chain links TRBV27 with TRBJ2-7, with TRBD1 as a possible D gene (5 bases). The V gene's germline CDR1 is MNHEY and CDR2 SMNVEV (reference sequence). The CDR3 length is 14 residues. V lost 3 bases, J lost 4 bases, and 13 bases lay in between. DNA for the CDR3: TGTGCCAGCAGTTTCAGGGCAAGGAGATACGAGCAGTACTTC. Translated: CASSFRARRYEQYF.

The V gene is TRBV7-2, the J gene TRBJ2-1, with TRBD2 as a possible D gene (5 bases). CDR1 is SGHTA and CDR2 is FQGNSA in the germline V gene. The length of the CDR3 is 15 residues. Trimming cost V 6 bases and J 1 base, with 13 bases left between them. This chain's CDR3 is CASRRGGGSYNEQFF. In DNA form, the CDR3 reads TGTGCCAGCAGACGCGGCGGCGGGTCCTACAATGAGCAGTTCTTC.

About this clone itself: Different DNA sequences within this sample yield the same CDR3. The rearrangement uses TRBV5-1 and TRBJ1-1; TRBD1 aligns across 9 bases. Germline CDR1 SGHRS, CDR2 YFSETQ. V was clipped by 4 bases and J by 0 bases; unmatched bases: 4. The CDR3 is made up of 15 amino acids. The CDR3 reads CASSLGQGLNTEAFF. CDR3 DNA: TGCGCCAGCAGCCTCGGACAGGGGCTGAACACTGAAGCTTTCTTT.

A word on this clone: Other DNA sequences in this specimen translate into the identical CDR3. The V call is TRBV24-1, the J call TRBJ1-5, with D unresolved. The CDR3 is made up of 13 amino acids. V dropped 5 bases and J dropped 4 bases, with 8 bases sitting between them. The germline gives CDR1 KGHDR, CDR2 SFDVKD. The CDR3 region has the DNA TGTGCCACCAGTGGGCCGGGAAATCAGCCCCAGCATTTT. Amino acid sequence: CATSGPGNQPQHF.

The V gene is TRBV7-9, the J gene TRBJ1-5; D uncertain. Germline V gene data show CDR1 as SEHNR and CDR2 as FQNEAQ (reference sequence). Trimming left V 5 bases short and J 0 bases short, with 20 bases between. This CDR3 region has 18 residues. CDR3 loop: CASSLLPREAISNQPQHF. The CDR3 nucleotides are TGTGCCAGCAGCCTCCTCCCGAGGGAGGCCATTAGCAATCAGCCCCAGCATTTT.

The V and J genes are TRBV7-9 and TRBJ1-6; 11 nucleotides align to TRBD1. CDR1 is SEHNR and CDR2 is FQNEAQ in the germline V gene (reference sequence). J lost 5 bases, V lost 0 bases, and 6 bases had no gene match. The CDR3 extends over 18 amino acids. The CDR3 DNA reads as TGTGCCAGCAGCTTAGCTATCTCGGGACAGGGGGATAATTCACCCCTCCACTTT. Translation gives CASSLAISGQGDNSPLHF. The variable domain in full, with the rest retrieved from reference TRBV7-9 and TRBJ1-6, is DTGVSQNPRHKITKRGQNVTFRCDPISEHNRLYWYRQTLGQGPEFLTYFQNEAQLEKSRLLSDRFSAERPKGSFSTLEIQRTEQGDSAMYLCASSLAISGQGDNSPLHFGNGTRLTVT.

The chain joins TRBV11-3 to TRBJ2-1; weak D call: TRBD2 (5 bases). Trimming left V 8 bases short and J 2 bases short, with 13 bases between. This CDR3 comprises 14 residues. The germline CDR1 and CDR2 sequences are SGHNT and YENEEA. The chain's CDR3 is CASSGESAYNEQFF. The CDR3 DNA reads TGTGCCAGCTCCGGGGAGTCGGCCTACAATGAGCAGTTCTTC.

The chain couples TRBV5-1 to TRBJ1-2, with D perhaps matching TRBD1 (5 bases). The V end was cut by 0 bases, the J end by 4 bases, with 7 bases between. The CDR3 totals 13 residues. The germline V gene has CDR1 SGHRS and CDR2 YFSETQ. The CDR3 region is CASSLGGAYGYTF. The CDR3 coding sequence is TGCGCCAGCAGCTTGGGTGGGGCCTATGGCTACACCTTC. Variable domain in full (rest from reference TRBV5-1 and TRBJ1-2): KAGVTQTPRYLIKTRGQQVTLSCSPISGHRSVSWYQQTPGQGLQFLFEYFSETQRNKGNFPGRFSGRQFSNSRSEMNVSTLELGDSALYLCASSLGGAYGYTFGSGTRLTVV.

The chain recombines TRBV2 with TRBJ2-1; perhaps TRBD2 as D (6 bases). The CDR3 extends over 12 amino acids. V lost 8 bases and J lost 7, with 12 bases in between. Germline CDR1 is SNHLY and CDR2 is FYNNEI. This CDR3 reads CASRGRRNEQFF. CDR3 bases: TGTGCCAGCCGAGGGAGGAGGAATGAGCAGTTCTTC.

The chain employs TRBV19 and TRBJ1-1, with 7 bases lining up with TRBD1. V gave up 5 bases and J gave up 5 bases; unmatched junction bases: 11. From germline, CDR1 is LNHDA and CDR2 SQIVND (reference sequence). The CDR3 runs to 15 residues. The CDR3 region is CASSVVGRGVTEAFF. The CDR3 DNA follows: TGTGCCAGTAGTGTCGTCGGCAGGGGGGTGACTGAAGCTTTCTTT. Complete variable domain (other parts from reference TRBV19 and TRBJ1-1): DGGITQSPKYLFRKEGQNVTLSCEQNLNHDAMYWYRQDPGQGLRLIYYSQIVNDFQKGDIAEGYSVSREKKESFPLTVTSAQKNPTAFYLCASSVVGRGVTEAFFGQGTRLTVV.

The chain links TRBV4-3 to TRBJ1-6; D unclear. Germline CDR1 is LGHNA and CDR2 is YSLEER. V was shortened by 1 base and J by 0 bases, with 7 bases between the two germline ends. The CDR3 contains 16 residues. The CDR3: CASSQASSSYNSPLHF. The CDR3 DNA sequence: TGCGCCAGCAGCCAAGCATCGAGCTCCTATAATTCACCCCTCCACTTT.

The CDR3: CASGSWASGGQQFF. CDR3 DNA: TGTGCCAGCGGAAGCTGGGCTAGCGGGGGTCAGCAGTTCTTC. The rearrangement uses TRBV27 and TRBJ2-1, with 10 bases that match TRBD2. V dropped 8 bases and J dropped 11; count of bases not matched to a gene: 12. Per germline, CDR1 MNHEY and CDR2 SMNVEV (reference sequence). The CDR3 has 14 amino acids.

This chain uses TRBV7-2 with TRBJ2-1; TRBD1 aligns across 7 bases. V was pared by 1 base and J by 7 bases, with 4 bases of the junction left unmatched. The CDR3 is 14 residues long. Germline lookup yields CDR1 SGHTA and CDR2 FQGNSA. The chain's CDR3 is CASSLERGRNEQFF. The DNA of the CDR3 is TGTGCCAGCAGCTTAGAGAGGGGGCGGAATGAGCAGTTCTTC.

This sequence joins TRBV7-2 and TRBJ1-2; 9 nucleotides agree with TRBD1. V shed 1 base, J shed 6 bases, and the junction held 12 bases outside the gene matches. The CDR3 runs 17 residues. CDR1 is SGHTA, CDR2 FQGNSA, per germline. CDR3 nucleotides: TGTGCCAGCAGCTTAGTCGCTGCCGGACAGGGGTCTAATGGCTACACCTTC. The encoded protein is CASSLVAAGQGSNGYTF.

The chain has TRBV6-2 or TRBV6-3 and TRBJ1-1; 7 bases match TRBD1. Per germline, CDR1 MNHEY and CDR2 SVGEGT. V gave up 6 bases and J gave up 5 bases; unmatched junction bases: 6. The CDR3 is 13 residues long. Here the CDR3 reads CASSLHRGTEAFF. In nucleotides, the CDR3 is TGTGCCAGCAGCCTCCACAGGGGTACTGAAGCTTTCTTT.

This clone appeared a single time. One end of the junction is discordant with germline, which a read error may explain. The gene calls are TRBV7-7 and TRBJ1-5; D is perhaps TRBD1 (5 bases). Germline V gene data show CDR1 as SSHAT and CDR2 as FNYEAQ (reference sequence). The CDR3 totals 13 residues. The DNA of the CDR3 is TGTGCTAGCAGCTTAGACAGAAATCAGCCCCAGCATTTT. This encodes CASSLDRNQPQHF.

This CDR3 is CASSPLSGLNNEQFF. The DNA of the CDR3 is TGTGCCAGCTCACCTCTCTCAGGACTCAACAATGAGCAGTTCTTC. This sequence joins TRBV18 and TRBJ2-1; D perhaps matches TRBD2 (5 bases). This CDR3 spans 15 amino acids. Trimming removed 3 bases at V and 5 bases at J, with 14 bases between. Germline CDR1 and CDR2: KGHSH and LQKENI.

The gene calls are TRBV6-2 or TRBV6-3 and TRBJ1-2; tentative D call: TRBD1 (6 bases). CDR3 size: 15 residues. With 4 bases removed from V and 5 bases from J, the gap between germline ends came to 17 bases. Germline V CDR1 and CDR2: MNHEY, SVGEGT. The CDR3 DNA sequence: TGTGCCAGCAGTTTTGTGGGGACACCGAGATATGGCTACACCTTC. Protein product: CASSFVGTPRYGYTF.